This TCR beta chain originates from a study of T-cell memory formation after mild COVID-19. Findings and caveats of the study: Clones which contracted sat mainly in CM and EM if CD4+, and in EMRA if CD8+. While clones contracting from day 15 to 85 were balanced between CD4 and CD8, later expanders leaned CD4+.

Constant-segment primers and 5'RACE yielded cDNA libraries for TCR alpha and TCR beta, each carrying sample barcodes and UMIs. TCRdb reanalysed the 5' RACE reads using MiXCR and keeps one entry per CDR3 protein. The sample has around 25,000 distinct CDR3 sequences, roughly 7.4% seen once. In the case of this clonotype: Its antigen is still unknown.

The CDR3 spans 19 residues. Germline V CDR1 and CDR2: SGHRS, YFSETQ. With 0 bases removed from V and 0 bases from J, the gap between germline ends came to 19 bases. The sequence derives from an adult woman who had mild COVID-19 (a few samples of this study predate the infection). Cell type and time point are not known. Sequences were obtained from PBMCs or a T cell subset sorted from them (not recorded which). The chain uses TRBV5-1 and TRBJ1-5; D remains ambiguous. CDR3 protein: CASSLGPRTGFYSNQPQHF. The CDR3 DNA sequence: TGCGCCAGCAGCTTGGGCCCCCGGACGGGGTTTTATAGCAATCAGCCCCAGCATTTT.